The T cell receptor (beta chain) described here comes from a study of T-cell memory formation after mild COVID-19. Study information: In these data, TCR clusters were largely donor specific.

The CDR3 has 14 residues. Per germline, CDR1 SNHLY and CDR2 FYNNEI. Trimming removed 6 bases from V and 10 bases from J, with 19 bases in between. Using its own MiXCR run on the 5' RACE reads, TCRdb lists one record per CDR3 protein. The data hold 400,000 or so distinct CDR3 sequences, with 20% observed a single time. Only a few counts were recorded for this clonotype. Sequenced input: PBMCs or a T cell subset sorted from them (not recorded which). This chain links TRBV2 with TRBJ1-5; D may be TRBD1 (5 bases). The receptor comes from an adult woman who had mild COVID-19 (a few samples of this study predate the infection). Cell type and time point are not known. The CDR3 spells CASSPAGGRQPQHF. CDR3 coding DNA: TGTGCCAGCAGCCCTGCGGGGGGGAGGCAACCCCAGCATTTT.